Each of the 32 T cell receptor beta chains below was sequenced from the same sample in a study of cytomegalovirus exposure and HLA in healthy donors. The PCR was carried out with 60 Vbeta primers and 13 Jbeta primers. Only in-frame clones appear in the TCRdb table, and some are missing; sequencing was by immunoSEQ multiplex PCR. Of some 190,000 clones listed, more than 70% are singletons. The sequenced sample was PBMCs. These receptors came from a girl aged 10 to 17 in good health and CMV-seropositive.

The chain uses TRBV19 and TRBJ2-3; perhaps TRBD2 as D (7 bases). The CDR3 length is 17 residues. Germline CDR1 is LNHDA and CDR2 is SQIVND (reference sequence). V lost 7 bases and J 2 bases, leaving 22 bases between the germline ends. The CDR3 loop is CASMGAAGEGHTDTQYF. CDR3 bases: TGTGCCAGTATGGGGGCTGCGGGAGAGGGACACACAGATACGCAGTATTTT.

This rearrangement joins TRBV9 to TRBJ2-7, with 9 bases lining up with TRBD1. Looked up from germline, CDR1 is SGDLS and CDR2 is YYNGEE. The ends lost 4 bases at V and 6 bases at J; junction bases unmatched: 11. This CDR3 has 15 amino acids. The CDR3 DNA follows: TGTGCCAGCAGCCCCCTTGCGGGACAGGGCTTCGAGCAGTACTTC. The encoded protein is CASSPLAGQGFEQYF.

Only a few counts were recorded for this clone. The V call is TRBV5-4, the J call TRBJ2-1; TRBD2 matches 8 bases. With V trimmed by 3 bases and J by 8 bases, 4 bases remained unmatched. Germline V gene lookup returns CDR1 SGHNT and CDR2 YYREEE (reference sequence). The CDR3 is 13 amino acids. The CDR3 region has the DNA TGTGCCAGCAGCTCCCGGGAGGGCCATGAGCAGTTCTTC. Translation: CASSSREGHEQFF.

The chain has TRBV7-2 and TRBJ2-7, with D possibly being TRBD1 (6 bases). Germline V gives CDR1 SGHTA, CDR2 FQGNSA. V was shortened by 7 bases and J by 5 bases, with 15 bases between the two germline ends. This CDR3 region has 13 residues. The CDR3 coding sequence is TGTGCCAGCACAACAGGGCTGTACGACGAGCAGTACTTC. It translates to CASTTGLYDEQYF.

V gene TRBV6-6 combines with J gene TRBJ1-1, with D possibly TRBD1 on 5 matching bases. V was clipped by 0 bases and J by 1 base, with 9 bases between them. Germline V CDR1 and CDR2: MNHNY, SVGAGI (reference sequence). This CDR3 is built from 15 residues. The CDR3 sequence: CASSYSPGQNTEAFF. The DNA for the CDR3 is TGTGCCAGCAGTTACTCCCCAGGGCAGAACACTGAAGCTTTCTTT.

The sample holds a few counts of this clone. V and J are TRBV7-8 and TRBJ2-5, with D possibly matching TRBD2 (5 bases). The germline V gene has CDR1 SGHVS and CDR2 FQNEAQ. The CDR3 is 16 amino acids. V lost 5 bases and J 5 bases, leaving 21 bases between the germline ends. The CDR3 DNA sequence: TGTGCCAGCAGCCTAGGGCGGACTGCGGGCGTGGAGACCCAGTACTTC. Its translation: CASSLGRTAGVETQYF.

This clone has only one observation. J is TRBJ2-2 and V is TRBV2; TRBD2 matches at 9 bases. With V trimmed by 3 bases and J by 4 bases, 3 bases remained unmatched. CDR3 size: 15 residues. CDR1 and CDR2 (germline): SNHLY, FYNNEI. CDR3: CASSESGLATGELFF. The CDR3 nucleotides read TGTGCCAGCAGTGAGTCGGGACTAGCCACCGGGGAGCTGTTTTTT.

V usage is TRBV27 and J usage is TRBJ2-1; D is perhaps TRBD2 (6 bases). CDR3 size: 15 residues. The germline V gene has CDR1 MNHEY and CDR2 SMNVEV (reference sequence). The V gene lost 2 bases and the J gene lost 0 bases, with 8 bases spanning the gap. The CDR3 DNA is TGTGCCAGCAGTTTAGCGGGACTCTCCTACAATGAGCAGTTCTTC. The encoded protein is CASSLAGLSYNEQFF.

V gene TRBV4-1 combines with J gene TRBJ2-1; 9 bases agree with TRBD1. The CDR3 covers 15 residues. The junction had 5 bases not matched to a gene; V was cut back by 0 bases and J by 8 bases. Germline V gives CDR1 MGHRA, CDR2 YSYEKL. CDR3 sequence (DNA): TGCGCCAGCAGCCAAGAGGACAGGGGTACAGATGAGCAGTTCTTC. Translating gives CASSQEDRGTDEQFF.

The chain uses TRBV6-5 and TRBJ2-7; perhaps TRBD2 as D (5 bases). V was pared by 8 bases and J by 5 bases, with 19 bases between. The CDR3 is 14 amino acids. CDR1 and CDR2 from the germline V gene are MNHEY and SVGAGI. Here the CDR3 reads CASRKAEWVDEQYF. The CDR3 coding sequence is TGTGCCAGCCGAAAAGCGGAGTGGGTTGACGAGCAGTACTTC.

The chain has TRBV11-3 and TRBJ2-1, with TRBD1 matching over 9 bases. V trimming: 2 bases; J trimming: 5 bases; junction bases outside the gene matches: 4. The germline gives CDR1 SGHNT, CDR2 YENEEA. The CDR3 consists of 15 residues. CDR3 amino acids: CASSLRDRADNEQFF. The CDR3 nucleotides are TGTGCCAGCAGCTTAAGGGACAGGGCTGACAATGAGCAGTTCTTC.

The chain uses TRBV5-4 and TRBJ2-5, with 9 bases that match TRBD2. Germline assignment: CDR1 SGHNT and CDR2 YYREEE (reference sequence). CDR3 length: 16 amino acids. Trimming cost V 0 bases and J 2 bases; bases outside gene matches: 5. CDR3 sequence: CASSLAAGGIQETQYF. CDR3 DNA: TGTGCCAGCAGCTTGGCAGCGGGAGGTATTCAAGAGACCCAGTACTTC.

V is TRBV7-3 and J is TRBJ2-7; 13 nucleotides agree with TRBD2. V lost 4 bases to trimming and J lost 2 bases; unmatched junction nucleotides: 2. The CDR3 spans 15 residues. Per germline, CDR1 SGHTA and CDR2 FQGTGA. In DNA, the CDR3 is TGTGCCAGCAGCTCACTAGCGGGAGGGACCTACGAGCAGTACTTC. Its protein product is CASSSLAGGTYEQYF.

V usage is TRBV2 and J usage is TRBJ2-1, with a weak D call TRBD1 (5 bases). This CDR3 contains 12 residues. V lost 6 bases and J lost 9, with 12 bases in between. Germline assignment: CDR1 SNHLY and CDR2 FYNNEI. CDR3 sequence reads: CASRYQGSEQFF. CDR3 DNA: TGTGCCAGCAGATATCAGGGTTCTGAGCAGTTCTTC.

The CDR3 coding sequence is TGTGCCAGCAGCACAGATTGGAGGAGTCAGCCCCAGCATTTT. Translation gives CASSTDWRSQPQHF. The chain uses TRBV9 and TRBJ1-5; no firm D call. CDR1 and CDR2 from the germline V gene are SGDLS and YYNGEE. This CDR3 is 14 amino acids long. V dropped 4 bases and J dropped 6 bases, with 14 bases sitting between them.

This clone appeared a few times. V gene TRBV6-6 combines with J gene TRBJ2-5; TRBD1 is a possible D gene (5 bases). Germline CDR1 reads MNHNY; CDR2 reads SVGAGI (reference sequence). V lost 2 bases and J lost 5, with 9 bases in between. The length of the CDR3 is 13 residues. The DNA for the CDR3 is TGTGCCAGCAGTTACGTCAGGGCGGAGACCCAGTACTTC. This translates into CASSYVRAETQYF.

This sequence joins TRBV5-1 and TRBJ2-5; 11 nucleotides align to TRBD2. The DNA matches TRBJ2-7 better at its end, which makes the J call doubtful. This CDR3 region has 15 residues. The germline V gene has CDR1 SGHRS and CDR2 YFSETQ. The CDR3 DNA reads as TGCGCCAGCAGCTTGATAGCGGGAGGGCCCCACGAGCAGTACTTC. Amino acid sequence: CASSLIAGGPHEQYF.

This clone appeared once. This sequence joins TRBV5-1 and TRBJ2-7; 11 nucleotides agree with TRBD2. With V trimmed by 5 bases and J by 3 bases, 7 bases remained unmatched. The germline gives CDR1 SGHRS, CDR2 YFSETQ. The CDR3 sequence is 15 residues long. The CDR3 DNA is TGCGCCAGCAGACCGGGACTAGCGGATCTCTACGAGCAGTACTTC. It specifies CASRPGLADLYEQYF.

The table lists this clone with a few counts. The rearrangement uses TRBV11-2 and TRBJ2-7, with 10 positions matching TRBD2. Germline V CDR1 and CDR2: SGHAT, FQNNGV. V shed 5 bases, J shed 6 bases, and the junction held 10 bases outside the gene matches. This CDR3 spans 15 amino acids. The CDR3, as DNA: TGTGCCAGCAGCGTTACTAGCGGGACCTCGGGCGAGCAGTACTTC. Protein: CASSVTSGTSGEQYF.

V gene TRBV15 combines with J gene TRBJ1-2; D may be TRBD1 (6 bases). Germline V gene data show CDR1 as LNHNV and CDR2 as YYDKDF (reference sequence). The CDR3 totals 18 residues. The V and J ends lost 1 base and 4 bases respectively, with 22 bases between them. The CDR3 DNA is TGTGCCACCAGCAGAGGTAACTCACCGGGACAAGACTTCTATGGCTACACCTTC. Amino acid sequence: CATSRGNSPGQDFYGYTF.

The gene calls are TRBV10-1 and TRBJ2-7; D might be TRBD1 (6 bases). V lost 4 bases, J lost 3 bases, and 10 bases lay in between. CDR1 WNHNN and CDR2 SYGVQD come from the germline V gene (reference sequence). The CDR3 spans 13 residues. The CDR3 DNA follows: TGCGCCAGCAGTGTCGGACAGTTCTACGAGCAGTACTTC. Translation gives CASSVGQFYEQYF.

The chain couples TRBV11-2 to TRBJ2-6, with D perhaps matching TRBD2 (5 bases). The CDR3 is 16 residues long. Trimming removed 5 bases at V and 0 bases at J, with 11 bases between. The germline V gene encodes CDR1 SGHAT and CDR2 FQNNGV. CDR3 DNA sequence: TGTGCCAGCAGCGGTCGGGATAGCTCTGGGGCCAACGTCCTGACTTTC. This codes for CASSGRDSSGANVLTF.

The J gene is TRBJ1-2, the V gene TRBV6-5; D might be TRBD1 (6 bases). This CDR3 is 15 amino acids long. Deletions cut 6 bases from V and 8 bases from J, with 22 bases between. Per the germline V gene, CDR1 is MNHEY and CDR2 is SVGAGI. CDR3 residues: CASRKGVRPASGYTF. In DNA, the CDR3 is TGTGCCAGCAGAAAGGGGGTACGGCCAGCATCAGGCTACACCTTC.

Concerning this clone: At one of its ends the junction is not consistent with the germline gene, which may arise from a read error. V and J are TRBV7-7 and TRBJ2-1; 12 bases align to TRBD2. Germline-derived CDR1 and CDR2 are SSHAT and FNYEAQ (reference sequence). There are 15 residues in the CDR3. CDR3 loop: CASSLGLAGYNEQFF. CDR3 bases: TGTGCTAGCAGCTTAGGACTAGCGGGGTACAATGAGCAGTTCTTC.

In its sample, this clone was seen once. The chain links TRBV10-3 to TRBJ2-7; D possibly corresponds to TRBD1 (6 bases). The CDR3 has 13 residues. CDR1 and CDR2 (germline): ENHRY, SYGVKD. Trimming took 2 bases from V and 6 from J, leaving 11 bases between them. CDR3 loop: CAISEAGAGEQYF. CDR3 in DNA: TGTGCCATCAGTGAGGCAGGGGCCGGCGAGCAGTACTTC.

V and J are TRBV6-1 and TRBJ2-3, with 12 nucleotides matching TRBD2. CDR1 MNHNS and CDR2 SASEGT come from the germline V gene. The V segment lost 6 bases and the J segment 6 bases; nucleotides outside the gene matches: 1. The CDR3 runs to 13 residues. The chain's CDR3 is CASRLAGGDTQYF. The CDR3 DNA reads TGTGCCAGCAGGCTAGCGGGAGGGGATACGCAGTATTTT.

In DNA form, the CDR3 reads TGTGCCAGCAGCTCGGACAGGCTTCTCTATGGCTACACCTTC. Protein: CASSSDRLLYGYTF. The genes are TRBV7-2 and TRBJ1-2; 7 nucleotides line up with TRBD1. V lost 4 bases to trimming and J lost 4 bases; unmatched junction nucleotides: 6. The V gene's germline CDR1 is SGHTA and CDR2 FQGNSA. The CDR3 length is 14 residues.

The CDR3 protein is CASSASGIYEQFF. The CDR3, as DNA: TGTGCCAGCAGTGCTAGCGGGATATATGAGCAGTTCTTC. The J gene is TRBJ2-1, the V gene TRBV27; TRBD2 matches 9 bases. The CDR3 is 13 amino acids. The V segment lost 5 bases and the J segment 8 bases; nucleotides outside the gene matches: 4. Germline CDR1 and CDR2: MNHEY and SMNVEV (reference sequence).

This sequence joins TRBV19 and TRBJ2-5; 9 bases fit TRBD2. After removal of 5 bases from V and 4 bases from J, the junction contained 11 bases not matched to a gene. Germline V gene data show CDR1 as LNHDA and CDR2 as SQIVND (reference sequence). There are 16 residues in the CDR3. CDR3 sequence (DNA): TGTGCCAGTAGTGCCGAACTAGCGGGTCTAGGAGAGACCCAGTACTTC. It translates to CASSAELAGLGETQYF.

This rearrangement joins TRBV4-1 to TRBJ2-3; the match to TRBD1 covers 8 bases. The CDR3 length is 16 residues. V was clipped by 0 bases and J by 1 base; unmatched bases: 3. Per the germline V gene, CDR1 is MGHRA and CDR2 is YSYEKL. The CDR3 sequence is CASSQDRGLGTDTQYF. DNA of the CDR3: TGCGCCAGCAGCCAAGACAGGGGGCTAGGCACAGATACGCAGTATTTT.

For the CDR3, the DNA is TGTGCCGGTCTCGACAGGGTAGCAACCGGGGGCAATCAGCCCCAGCATTTT. Residues: CAGLDRVATGGNQPQHF. The chain recombines TRBV27 with TRBJ1-5, with TRBD1 matching over 7 bases. Trimming took 11 bases from V and 2 from J; bases not matched to a gene: 18. The CDR3 sequence is 17 residues long. Germline V lookup: CDR1 MNHEY, CDR2 SMNVEV (reference sequence).

Regarding this clone: Different DNA sequences within this sample yield the same CDR3. The rearrangement joins TRBV5-1 to TRBJ1-4; 7 nucleotides align to TRBD1. The germline gives CDR1 SGHRS, CDR2 YFSETQ. With V trimmed by 0 bases and J by 4 bases, 0 bases remained unmatched. The CDR3 sequence is 14 residues long. The CDR3 spells CASSLGQGNEKLFF. The CDR3 nucleotides are TGCGCCAGCAGCTTGGGACAGGGTAATGAAAAACTGTTTTTT.